This TCR beta chain stems from a study of T cell responses to AZD1222 COVID-19 vaccine. Study results and caveats: Spike was spanned by vaccine-associated CD4 TCRs, which were dominant at 160-218 and 743-854. It should be noted that donors were predominantly white British and more often female, and clonal diversity was possibly underestimated. Close to half of spike-specific TCRs reportedly recognize unmutated variant regions.

Using immunoSEQ multiplex PCR, the repertoire was profiled, and TCRdb retains in-frame clones only, with some absent. The repertoire holds around 220,000 clones, about 94% seen once, with approximately 1.7% in the top ten. Remarks on this clone: Its target is not known.

V lost 5 bases to trimming and J lost 0 bases, with 10 bases between them. The germline CDR1 and CDR2 sequences are LNHDA and SQIVND (reference sequence). The CDR3 extends over 14 amino acids. This chain links TRBV19 with TRBJ1-1, with a tentative D call TRBD1 (5 bases). The TCR was taken from an adult who received the MenACWY meningococcal vaccine as a control. The starting material was peripheral blood, obtained 28 days after the second dose of the MenACWY control vaccine. CDR3 amino acids: CASSAGRMNTEAFF. The CDR3 nucleotides read TGTGCCAGTAGTGCGGGACGGATGAACACTGAAGCTTTCTTT.